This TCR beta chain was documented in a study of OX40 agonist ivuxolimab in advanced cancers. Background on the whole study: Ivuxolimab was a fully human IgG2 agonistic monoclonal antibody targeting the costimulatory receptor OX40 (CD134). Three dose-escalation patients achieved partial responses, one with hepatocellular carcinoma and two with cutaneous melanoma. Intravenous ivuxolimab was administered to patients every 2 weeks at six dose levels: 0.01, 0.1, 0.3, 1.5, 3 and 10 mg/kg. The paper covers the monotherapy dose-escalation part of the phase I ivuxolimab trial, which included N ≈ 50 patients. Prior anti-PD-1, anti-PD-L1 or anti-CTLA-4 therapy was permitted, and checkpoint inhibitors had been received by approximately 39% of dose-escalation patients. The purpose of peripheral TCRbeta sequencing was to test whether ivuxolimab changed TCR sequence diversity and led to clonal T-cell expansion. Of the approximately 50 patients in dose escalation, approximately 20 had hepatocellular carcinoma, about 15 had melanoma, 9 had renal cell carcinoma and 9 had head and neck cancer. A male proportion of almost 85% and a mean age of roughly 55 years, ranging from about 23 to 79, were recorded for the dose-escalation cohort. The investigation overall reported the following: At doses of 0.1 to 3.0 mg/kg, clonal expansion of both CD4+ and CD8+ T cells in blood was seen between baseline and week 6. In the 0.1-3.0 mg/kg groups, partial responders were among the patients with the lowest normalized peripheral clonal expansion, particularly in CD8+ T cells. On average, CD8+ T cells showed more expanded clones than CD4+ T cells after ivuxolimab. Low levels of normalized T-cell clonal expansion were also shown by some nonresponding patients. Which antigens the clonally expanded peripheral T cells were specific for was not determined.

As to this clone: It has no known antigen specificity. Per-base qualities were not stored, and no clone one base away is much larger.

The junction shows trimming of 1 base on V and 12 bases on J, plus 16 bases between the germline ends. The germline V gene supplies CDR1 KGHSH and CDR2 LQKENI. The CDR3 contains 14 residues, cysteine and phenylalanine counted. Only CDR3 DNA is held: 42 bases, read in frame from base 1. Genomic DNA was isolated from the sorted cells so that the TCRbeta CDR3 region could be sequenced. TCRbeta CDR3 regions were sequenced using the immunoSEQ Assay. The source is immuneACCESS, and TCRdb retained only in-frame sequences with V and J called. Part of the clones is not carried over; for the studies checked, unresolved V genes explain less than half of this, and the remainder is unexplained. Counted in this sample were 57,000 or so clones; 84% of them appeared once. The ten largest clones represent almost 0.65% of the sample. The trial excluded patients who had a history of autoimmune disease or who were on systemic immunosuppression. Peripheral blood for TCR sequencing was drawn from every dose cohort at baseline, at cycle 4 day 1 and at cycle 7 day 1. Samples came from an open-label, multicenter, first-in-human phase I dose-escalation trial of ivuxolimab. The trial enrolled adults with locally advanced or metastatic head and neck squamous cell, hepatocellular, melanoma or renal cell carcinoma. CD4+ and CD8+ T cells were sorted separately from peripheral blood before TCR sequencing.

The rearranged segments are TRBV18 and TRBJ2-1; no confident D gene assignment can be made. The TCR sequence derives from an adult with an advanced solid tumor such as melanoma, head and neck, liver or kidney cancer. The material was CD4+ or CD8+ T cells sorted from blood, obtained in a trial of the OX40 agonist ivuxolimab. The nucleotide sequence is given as TGTGCCAGCTCACCACTTTTAAACTGGGGTGGGCAGTTCTTC. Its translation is CASSPLLNWGGQFF.